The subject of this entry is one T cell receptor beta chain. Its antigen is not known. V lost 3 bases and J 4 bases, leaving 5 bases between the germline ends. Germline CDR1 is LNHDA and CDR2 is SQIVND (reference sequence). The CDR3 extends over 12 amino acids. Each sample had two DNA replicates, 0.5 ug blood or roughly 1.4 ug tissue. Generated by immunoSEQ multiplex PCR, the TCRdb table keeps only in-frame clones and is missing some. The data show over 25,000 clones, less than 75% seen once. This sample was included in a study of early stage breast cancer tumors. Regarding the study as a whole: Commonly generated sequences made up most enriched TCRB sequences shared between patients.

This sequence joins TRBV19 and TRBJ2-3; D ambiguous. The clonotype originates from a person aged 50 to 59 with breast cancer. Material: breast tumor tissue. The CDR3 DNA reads TGTGCCAGTAGTATTACAGCAGATACGCAGTATTTT. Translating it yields CASSITADTQYF.